The source of this T cell receptor beta chain is a study of shared clonotypes between healthy human individuals. CD8 memory comprised CD45RO+ plus CCR7-negative CD45RA+ TemRA cells. Germline CDR1 is SEHNR and CDR2 is FQNEAQ (reference sequence). The CDR3 has 17 amino acids. Trimming removed 3 bases from V and 7 bases from J; junction bases left unmatched: 14. Findings of the study overall: Though the depth was large, rarefaction showed that sorted-subset sequencing was incomplete.

The authors ran the assay at deep level. Replicate PCRs for sorted subsets used about 200 ng DNA; this equaled some 30,000 T cell genomes. Repertoires were generated with immunoSEQ multiplex PCR, while TCRdb's copy carries only in-frame clones and drops some. The data contain about 380,000 clones, 96% of them singletons. As for this clone: Its matching antigen is unknown.

This TCR was recovered from a man under 40 in good health. The chain links TRBV7-9 to TRBJ1-4; 7 nucleotides agree with TRBD1. The sequencing sample was made of memory CD8+ T cells sorted from blood. Subset: CD45RO+ cells pooled with CCR7-negative TemRA cells. The CDR3 DNA is TGTGCCAGCAGCTTTGGGACAGTGCGCGGAGGGGGTGAAAAACTGTTTTTT. This gives the protein CASSFGTVRGGGEKLFF.